A selection of T cell receptor beta chains follows, all from one sample in a study of cytomegalovirus exposure and HLA in healthy donors. This table comes from immunoSEQ multiplex PCR, and its TCRdb copy is limited to in-frame clones, with some not included. This table has roughly 280,000 clones, around 86% appearing once. Sequenced: PBMCs. Source of these receptors: a young woman in good health and CMV-seronegative. Each CDR3 is given with its conserved first and last residue. The order of the fields is D gene, J gene, V gene, CDR3 protein. D genes are given only for firm matches.

d_gene: NA; j_gene: TRBJ1-2; v_gene: TRBV4-3; CDR3aa: CASSQEARNYGYTF
d_gene: TRBD1; j_gene: TRBJ1-1; v_gene: TRBV4-1; CDR3aa: CASSQILMPGGGKAEAFF
d_gene: TRBD2; j_gene: TRBJ2-2; v_gene: TRBV19; CDR3aa: CASSIVSGGAGGETGELFF
d_gene: NA; j_gene: TRBJ2-7; v_gene: TRBV7-9; CDR3aa: CASSFGDTPYEQYF
d_gene: NA; j_gene: TRBJ1-2; v_gene: TRBV19; CDR3aa: CASATSDYGYTF
d_gene: NA; j_gene: TRBJ1-5; v_gene: TRBV6-1; CDR3aa: CASSMGASNQPQHF
d_gene: TRBD1; j_gene: TRBJ1-5; v_gene: TRBV30; CDR3aa: CAWSASTGWQPQHF
d_gene: NA; j_gene: TRBJ1-2; v_gene: TRBV29-1; CDR3aa: CSVESRTF
d_gene: TRBD1; j_gene: TRBJ1-1; v_gene: TRBV9; CDR3aa: CASSDRTGGVFANTEAFF
d_gene: NA; j_gene: TRBJ2-4; v_gene: TRBV19; CDR3aa: CASSGRDKNIQYF
d_gene: TRBD1; j_gene: TRBJ1-6; v_gene: TRBV2; CDR3aa: CASSEQGGSPLHF
d_gene: NA; j_gene: TRBJ2-3; v_gene: TRBV18; CDR3aa: CASSSGGTDTQYF
d_gene: TRBD1; j_gene: TRBJ1-3; v_gene: TRBV5-1; CDR3aa: CASTTGTAGNTIYF
d_gene: NA; j_gene: TRBJ1-5; v_gene: TRBV15; CDR3aa: CATSYAIRNQPQHF
d_gene: NA; j_gene: TRBJ1-5; v_gene: TRBV19; CDR3aa: CASSSQGRGNQPQHF
d_gene: NA; j_gene: TRBJ1-2; v_gene: TRBV7-9; CDR3aa: CASSLYRENGYTF
d_gene: TRBD2; j_gene: TRBJ2-3; v_gene: TRBV9; CDR3aa: CASSVASGAHSDTQYF
d_gene: TRBD2; j_gene: TRBJ2-7; v_gene: TRBV7-9; CDR3aa: CASSFSGASYEQYF
d_gene: TRBD1; j_gene: TRBJ1-1; v_gene: TRBV11-2; CDR3aa: CASSRKQGTNTEAFF
d_gene: TRBD1; j_gene: TRBJ2-7; v_gene: TRBV28; CDR3aa: CASRNRDSYEQYF
d_gene: NA; j_gene: TRBJ1-2; v_gene: TRBV6-5; CDR3aa: CASSYSGQSYGYTF
d_gene: NA; j_gene: TRBJ2-5; v_gene: TRBV28; CDR3aa: CASSLDGAYQETQYF
d_gene: TRBD2; j_gene: TRBJ2-1; v_gene: TRBV7-2; CDR3aa: CASSLTSGGAIHNEQFF
d_gene: NA; j_gene: TRBJ1-5; v_gene: TRBV10-2; CDR3aa: CASSRQWQPQHF
d_gene: NA; j_gene: TRBJ1-2; v_gene: TRBV5-4; CDR3aa: CASSSRGGAQGYTF
d_gene: NA; j_gene: TRBJ1-5; v_gene: TRBV19; CDR3aa: CASNVGRGVYGNQPQHF
d_gene: NA; j_gene: TRBJ2-4; v_gene: TRBV5-1; CDR3aa: CASSLDRLAKNIQYF
d_gene: NA; j_gene: TRBJ1-1; v_gene: TRBV5-6; CDR3aa: CASSLAGAGEEAFF
d_gene: NA; j_gene: TRBJ2-1; v_gene: TRBV5-1; CDR3aa: CASSLFFGTRREYNEQFF
d_gene: TRBD1; j_gene: TRBJ1-1; v_gene: TRBV2; CDR3aa: CASSGRGHTEAFF
d_gene: NA; j_gene: TRBJ2-3; v_gene: TRBV30; CDR3aa: CAWSVQGTDTQYF
d_gene: TRBD1; j_gene: TRBJ2-3; v_gene: TRBV30; CDR3aa: CAWAGGTDTQYF
d_gene: NA; j_gene: TRBJ2-7; v_gene: TRBV5-1; CDR3aa: CASSQTAYEQYF
d_gene: NA; j_gene: TRBJ1-2; v_gene: TRBV6-5; CDR3aa: CASSYSLYYGYTF
d_gene: NA; j_gene: TRBJ1-5; v_gene: TRBV4-1; CDR3aa: CASSQDGGNQPQHF
d_gene: NA; j_gene: TRBJ2-1; v_gene: TRBV4-1; CDR3aa: CASSQVSGGRGFNEQFF
d_gene: TRBD2; j_gene: TRBJ2-5; v_gene: TRBV18; CDR3aa: CASSPSGSFVETQYF
d_gene: TRBD1; j_gene: TRBJ1-2; v_gene: TRBV5-1; CDR3aa: CASSLGPGQGDGYTF
d_gene: TRBD1; j_gene: TRBJ2-2; v_gene: TRBV7-8; CDR3aa: CASSPGTGDTGELFF
d_gene: NA; j_gene: TRBJ1-3; v_gene: TRBV6-5; CDR3aa: CASSYSAQGSGNTIYF
d_gene: NA; j_gene: TRBJ1-2; v_gene: TRBV27; CDR3aa: CASSFNGPNYGYTF
d_gene: TRBD2; j_gene: TRBJ2-3; v_gene: TRBV7-9; CDR3aa: CASPWRRGGKRDTQYF
d_gene: NA; j_gene: TRBJ2-7; v_gene: TRBV5-1; CDR3aa: CASSIKYEQYF
d_gene: NA; j_gene: TRBJ1-4; v_gene: TRBV28; CDR3aa: CASWSGGGGEKLFF
d_gene: NA; j_gene: TRBJ2-1; v_gene: TRBV7-9; CDR3aa: CASSLPGAGSYNEQFF
d_gene: TRBD2; j_gene: TRBJ2-1; v_gene: TRBV30; CDR3aa: CAWSARPSGGYNEQFF
d_gene: NA; j_gene: TRBJ2-5; v_gene: TRBV9; CDR3aa: CASSVGATKETQYF
d_gene: TRBD1; j_gene: TRBJ2-7; v_gene: TRBV27; CDR3aa: CASSLRYRGSYEQYF
d_gene: NA; j_gene: TRBJ2-7; v_gene: TRBV19; CDR3aa: CASSILGRQYEQYF
d_gene: NA; j_gene: TRBJ2-5; v_gene: TRBV9; CDR3aa: CASSVQGPETQYF
d_gene: TRBD2; j_gene: TRBJ2-3; v_gene: TRBV2; CDR3aa: CASSEEGTSGDTQYF
d_gene: NA; j_gene: TRBJ1-4; v_gene: TRBV25-1; CDR3aa: CASIPPPSQTNEKLFF
d_gene: NA; j_gene: TRBJ2-5; v_gene: TRBV18; CDR3aa: CASSPDSQETQYF
d_gene: NA; j_gene: TRBJ2-2; v_gene: TRBV4-3; CDR3aa: CASSQDDTYTGELFF
d_gene: NA; j_gene: TRBJ2-5; v_gene: TRBV7-2; CDR3aa: CASSLVLETQYF
d_gene: TRBD1; j_gene: TRBJ1-5; v_gene: TRBV12-5; CDR3aa: CASGLLPGQGKEQPQHF
d_gene: TRBD1; j_gene: TRBJ1-5; v_gene: TRBV29-1; CDR3aa: CSVAPGTGHNQPQHF
d_gene: NA; j_gene: TRBJ2-7; v_gene: TRBV5-1; CDR3aa: CASSLPSTEQYF
d_gene: NA; j_gene: TRBJ2-7; v_gene: TRBV4-2; CDR3aa: CASSQDYRELNEQYF
d_gene: TRBD2; j_gene: TRBJ2-7; v_gene: TRBV5-1; CDR3aa: CASSTGLAGVEQYF